The 22 T cell receptor beta chains in this list originate from one sample, sequenced in a study of OX40 agonist ivuxolimab in advanced cancers. Sequenced by immunoSEQ multiplex PCR; TCRdb stores in-frame clones only, minus some. Of 13,000 to 15,000 clones listed, 75% to 80% are singletons. This material consisted of CD4+ or CD8+ T cells sorted from blood, taken in a trial of the OX40 agonist ivuxolimab. These TCRs come from an adult with an advanced solid tumor such as melanoma, head and neck, liver or kidney cancer.

The chain is built from TRBV13 and TRBJ1-1; D unresolved. The V gene lost 5 bases and the J gene lost 6 bases, with 13 bases spanning the gap. This CDR3 is built from 13 residues. The germline gives CDR1 PRHDT, CDR2 FYEKMQ (reference sequence). CDR3 coding DNA: TGTGCCAGCAGCCTCCCTAATCTCGCTGAAGCTTTCTTT. Translating it yields CASSLPNLAEAFF.

This chain links TRBV5-5 with TRBJ1-5, with 7 bases matching TRBD1. The CDR3 is 14 amino acids. The J segment lost 0 bases and the V segment lost 3 bases, leaving 0 bases of the junction unmatched. Germline CDR1 is SGHKS and CDR2 is YYEKEE (reference sequence). The CDR3 here is CASSWTGSNQPQHF. The CDR3 coding sequence is TGTGCCAGCAGCTGGACAGGTAGCAATCAGCCCCAGCATTTT.

V usage is TRBV29-1 and J usage is TRBJ2-2, with D possibly being TRBD2 (5 bases). Germline V CDR1 and CDR2: SQVTM, ANQGSEA. V was pared by 3 bases and J by 3 bases, with 8 bases between. The CDR3 contains 13 residues. Here the CDR3 DNA reads TGCAGCGTTGAGGAGGTATACACCGGGGAGCTGTTTTTT. Translating gives CSVEEVYTGELFF.

This clone has just one count. The rearrangement links TRBV18 to TRBJ1-2; 10 nucleotides match TRBD1. This CDR3 comprises 14 residues. CDR1 KGHSH and CDR2 LQKENI come from the germline V gene. Trimming took 3 bases from V and 2 from J; bases not matched to a gene: 0. The CDR3 DNA reads TGTGCCAGCTCACCGGGACAGGGGAACTATGGCTACACCTTC. This sequence encodes CASSPGQGNYGYTF. The full variable domain, its missing parts supplied by reference TRBV18 and TRBJ1-2, is NAGVMQNPRHLVRRRGQEARLRCSPMKGHSHVYWYRQLPEEGLKFMVYLQKENIIDESGMPKERFSAEFPKEGPSILRIQQVVRGDSAAYFCASSPGQGNYGYTFGSGTRLTVV.

This clone is medium-sized (0.01 to 0.1%) in the sample. This chain links TRBV4-3 with TRBJ2-5, with D possibly matching TRBD1 (5 bases). The germline V and J ends were trimmed by 1 base and 4 bases, with 10 bases remaining between them. The CDR3 totals 14 residues. Germline CDR1 LGHNA, CDR2 YSLEER. In DNA form, the CDR3 reads TGCGCCAGCAGCCAAGCTTCAGGGCTAGAGACCCAGTACTTC. Its protein is CASSQASGLETQYF.

The V gene is TRBV6-5, the J gene TRBJ2-7; D gene ambiguous. V was clipped by 6 bases and J by 1 base, with 10 bases between them. The germline gives CDR1 MNHEY, CDR2 SVGAGI. The CDR3 extends over 13 amino acids. This CDR3 is CASSPRISYEQYF. The CDR3 DNA reads TGTGCCAGCAGCCCGCGGATATCCTACGAGCAGTACTTC.

This rearrangement joins TRBV9 to TRBJ2-3, with 9 bases lining up with TRBD2. Germline V gene data show CDR1 as SGDLS and CDR2 as YYNGEE. This CDR3 contains 16 residues. The V and J ends lost 0 bases and 5 bases, in that order; junction bases with no gene match: 7. The CDR3 nucleotides read TGTGCCAGCAGCGTAGGCGGTAGCGGGGGCTTAGATACGCAGTATTTT. It specifies CASSVGGSGGLDTQYF.

The genes are TRBV7-2 and TRBJ2-1, with no clear D. Germline V gives CDR1 SGHTA, CDR2 FQGNSA. Trimming cost V 1 base and J 4 bases, with 14 bases left between them. The CDR3 covers 16 residues. For the CDR3, the DNA is TGTGCCAGCAGCTTAGGGGCATTTGAGAGATACAATGAGCAGTTCTTC. This gives the protein CASSLGAFERYNEQFF.

The chain uses TRBV19 and TRBJ1-2; D ambiguous. The germline V and J ends were trimmed by 2 bases and 4 bases, with 8 bases remaining between them. From germline, CDR1 is LNHDA and CDR2 SQIVND (reference sequence). The CDR3 length is 13 residues. The CDR3 nucleotides are TGTGCCAGTAGTATAACCGGATCCTATGGCTACACCTTC. Protein sequence: CASSITGSYGYTF.

The V call is TRBV2, the J call TRBJ1-4, with D possibly matching TRBD1 (6 bases). V was pared by 3 bases and J by 3 bases, with 17 bases between. The CDR3 runs to 17 residues. Per germline, CDR1 SNHLY and CDR2 FYNNEI. Here the CDR3 reads CASSEESLGAANEKLFF. The CDR3 bases are TGTGCCAGCAGTGAGGAATCTTTGGGGGCAGCTAATGAAAAACTGTTTTTT.

V is TRBV6-5 and J is TRBJ2-7, with D possibly TRBD1 on 5 matching bases. CDR1 MNHEY and CDR2 SVGAGI come from the germline V gene. V was pared by 2 bases and J by 6 bases, with 11 bases between. CDR3 length: 13 amino acids. CDR3 amino acids: CASSYGRVGEQYF. DNA for the CDR3: TGTGCCAGCAGTTACGGCAGGGTCGGCGAGCAGTACTTC.

This clone is a singleton in its sample. CDR3 in DNA: TGTGCCAGCAGCTTAAACGGCCTGATATACAATGAGCAGTTCTTC. It yields the protein CASSLNGLIYNEQFF. This chain joins TRBV11-2 and TRBJ2-1, with unresolved D. Germline CDR1 SGHAT, CDR2 FQNNGV. The V and J ends lost 2 bases and 4 bases respectively, with 12 bases between them. The CDR3 is made up of 15 amino acids.

This sequence joins TRBV27 and TRBJ1-2; D remains unclear. The CDR3 runs to 15 residues. Looked up from germline, CDR1 is MNHEY and CDR2 is SMNVEV (reference sequence). V lost 6 bases, J lost 4 bases, and 18 bases lay in between. CDR3 DNA: TGTGCCAGCAGCCCCTGGGGAGACACGGGCTATGGCTACACCTTC. Its translation: CASSPWGDTGYGYTF.

This clone was seen a few times. The V and J genes are TRBV27 and TRBJ2-2; D gene unclear. Germline lookup yields CDR1 MNHEY and CDR2 SMNVEV (reference sequence). Trimming removed 6 bases from V and 3 bases from J, with 5 bases in between. The length of the CDR3 is 12 residues. In DNA form, the CDR3 reads TGTGCCAGCAGCCCTGACACCGGGGAGCTGTTTTTT. This codes for CASSPDTGELFF.

Worth noting for this clone: One junction end disagrees with the germline gene, perhaps due to a read error. The same CDR3 can be traced to other DNA sequences in this sample. The gene calls are TRBV5-1 and TRBJ2-6; TRBD1 is a possible D gene (5 bases). This CDR3 contains 17 residues. Germline-derived CDR1 and CDR2 are SGHRS and YFSETQ. The CDR3 nucleotides are TGCGCTAGCAGCTGGGGCGATGAAAGCTCTGGGGCCAACGTCCTGACTTTC. Encoded protein: CASSWGDESSGANVLTF.

The rearrangement uses TRBV2 and TRBJ2-2; TRBD1 is a possible D gene (6 bases). The length of the CDR3 is 16 residues. CDR1 and CDR2 from the germline V gene are SNHLY and FYNNEI. Between the trimmed V and J ends, which lost 3 bases and 0 bases, there was a span of 11 bases. The CDR3 DNA reads as TGTGCCAGCAGTGATGACAGGATGGCGAACACCGGGGAGCTGTTTTTT. The encoded protein is CASSDDRMANTGELFF.

The V and J genes are TRBV6-8 and TRBJ2-7; no clear D gene. Germline V gives CDR1 MNHGY, CDR2 SAAAGT. This CDR3 is built from 11 residues. Trimming removed 4 bases at V and 7 bases at J, with 8 bases between. CDR3 bases: TGTGCCAGCAGTTTCGGTGGAGAGCAGTACTTC. Its protein is CASSFGGEQYF.

In its sample, this clone was seen once. V is TRBV7-9 and J is TRBJ1-1; D ambiguous. The length of the CDR3 is 13 residues. CDR1 SEHNR and CDR2 FQNEAQ come from the germline V gene (reference sequence). With 5 bases removed from V and 7 bases from J, the gap between germline ends came to 14 bases. The CDR3, as DNA: TGTGCCAGCAGCCCCCCCCGGGGTGGTGAAGCTTTCTTT. It codes for CASSPPRGGEAFF.

J is TRBJ2-3 and V is TRBV6-5, with a tentative D call TRBD2 (5 bases). Between the trimmed V and J ends, which lost 3 bases and 7 bases, there was a span of 14 bases. The CDR3 contains 14 residues. The germline gives CDR1 MNHEY, CDR2 SVGAGI. The CDR3 reads CASSYQTSSHTQYF. CDR3 nucleotides: TGTGCCAGCAGTTATCAAACTAGTTCGCATACGCAGTATTTT.

This clone was seen a few times. This chain uses TRBV5-1 with TRBJ2-3; 7 nucleotides line up with TRBD1. Trimming cost V 5 bases and J 1 base; bases outside gene matches: 7. CDR3 length: 15 residues. Germline CDR1 and CDR2: SGHRS and YFSETQ. The chain's CDR3 is CASRVPGGGTDTQYF. The CDR3 region has the DNA TGCGCCAGCAGGGTGCCAGGGGGTGGCACAGATACGCAGTATTTT.

The CDR3 sequence is CASGLVLTPGQGPGIQYF. In nucleotides, the CDR3 is TGTGCTAGTGGTTTGGTACTAACCCCGGGACAGGGGCCCGGCATTCAGTACTTC. The rearrangement joins TRBV12-5 to TRBJ2-4, with 10 bases lining up with TRBD1. Germline lookup yields CDR1 LGHNT and CDR2 FRNRAP. This CDR3 has 18 amino acids. V shed 0 bases and J 9 bases; nucleotides not matched to a gene: 14.

The chain links TRBV4-1 to TRBJ2-7; either TRBD1 or TRBD2 may supply D (5 bases each). Per germline, CDR1 MGHRA and CDR2 YSYEKL. V shed 5 bases and J shed 1 base, with 12 bases lying between them. This CDR3 is 14 amino acids long. The CDR3 region has the DNA TGCGCCAGCAGCTCCGGGACGGGGTCCTACGAGCAGTACTTC. The encoded protein is CASSSGTGSYEQYF.